This T cell receptor (beta chain) came from a study of blood T cell repertoires in COVID-19. V shed 7 bases and J shed 3 bases, with 10 bases lying between them. This CDR3 contains 13 residues. Germline V CDR1 and CDR2: SNHLY, FYNNEI. Method: immunoSEQ multiplex PCR; TCRdb's copy keeps in-frame clones and lacks some. The data hold 71,000 or so clones, with 85% to 90% observed a single time. The source of this sequence is an elderly man in a cohort sampled during active COVID-19. The specimen was peripheral blood. V gene TRBV2 combines with J gene TRBJ2-1, with D maybe TRBD2 (6 bases). The CDR3 reads CASTTGVYNEQFF. CDR3 DNA: TGTGCCAGCACGACGGGGGTCTACAATGAGCAGTTCTTC.